One and the same sample provided the 14 T cell receptor beta chains below, sequenced in a study of OX40 agonist ivuxolimab in advanced cancers. Profiled with immunoSEQ multiplex PCR; TCRdb holds only in-frame clones, not every one. The sample includes roughly 61,000 clones, 86% of them seen just once. The sample here was CD4+ or CD8+ T cells sorted from blood, taken in a trial of the OX40 agonist ivuxolimab. The receptors derive from an adult with an advanced solid tumor such as melanoma, head and neck, liver or kidney cancer.

The rearrangement links TRBV4-1 to TRBJ2-5; TRBD1 agrees at 8 bases. TRBJ2-7 matches the DNA end more closely, so the J call is doubtful. Germline V CDR1 and CDR2: MGHRA, YSYEKL. The length of the CDR3 is 15 residues. This chain's CDR3 is CASSQDTGGPYEQYF. CDR3 nucleotides: TGCGCCAGCAGCCAAGATACAGGGGGTCCCTACGAGCAGTACTTC.

The chain employs TRBV18 and TRBJ1-2; D remains unclear. The length of the CDR3 is 17 residues. Trimming took 6 bases from V and 2 from J, leaving 22 bases between them. From germline, CDR1 is KGHSH and CDR2 LQKENI. The CDR3 sequence is CASSSSVLGPLNYGYTF. The CDR3 coding sequence is TGTGCCAGCTCCAGTTCGGTGTTGGGTCCGCTGAACTATGGCTACACCTTC.

DNA for the CDR3: TGTGCCAGCTCACCACGGCCGACAGGGTCCACTGAAGCTTTCTTT. Translation gives CASSPRPTGSTEAFF. V and J are TRBV18 and TRBJ1-1; TRBD1 matches at 7 bases. This CDR3 region has 15 residues. The V and J ends lost 1 base and 4 bases, in that order; junction bases with no gene match: 6. From germline, CDR1 is KGHSH and CDR2 LQKENI.

This chain joins TRBV5-1 and TRBJ2-2; the match to TRBD1 covers 7 bases. CDR3 length: 14 residues. Germline lookup yields CDR1 SGHRS and CDR2 YFSETQ. Trimming removed 4 bases from V and 6 bases from J; junction bases left unmatched: 6. This CDR3 reads CASSLTQGAGELFF. DNA of the CDR3: TGCGCCAGCAGCCTAACGCAGGGGGCCGGGGAGCTGTTTTTT.

The chain carries TRBV5-6 and TRBJ2-1; 9 nucleotides align to TRBD1. This CDR3 comprises 15 residues. In germline, CDR1 is SGHDT, CDR2 YYEEEE. The V segment lost 0 bases and the J segment 8 bases; nucleotides outside the gene matches: 6. The CDR3 sequence is CASSLVGTGLYEQFF. As DNA, the CDR3 is TGTGCCAGCAGCTTGGTCGGGACAGGGTTATATGAGCAGTTCTTC. The full variable domain, its missing parts supplied by reference TRBV5-6 and TRBJ2-1, is DAGVTQSPTHLIKTRGQQVTLRCSPKSGHDTVSWYQQALGQGPQFIFQYYEEEERQRGNFPDRFSGHQFPNYSSELNVNALLLGDSALYLCASSLVGTGLYEQFFGPGTRLTVL.

The sample holds one count of this clone. The CDR3 coding sequence is TGTGCCAGCCTTAAGGACGGCACAGATACGCAGTATTTT. It encodes CASLKDGTDTQYF. The chain has TRBV10-3 and TRBJ2-3, with unresolved D. Germline assignment: CDR1 ENHRY and CDR2 SYGVKD. The ends were cut back, 10 bases at V and 1 base at J, with 12 bases in the middle. The CDR3 length is 13 residues.

This rearrangement joins TRBV29-1 to TRBJ2-5; the D gene is possibly TRBD1 (6 bases). Matching the DNA end better, TRBJ2-7 makes the J call doubtful. CDR1 is SQVTM and CDR2 is ANQGSEA in the germline V gene. This CDR3 comprises 14 residues. CDR3 protein: CSVFFVTGRYEQYF. The CDR3 region has the DNA TGCAGCGTTTTCTTCGTTACAGGGCGGTACGAGCAGTACTTC.

V is TRBV9 and J is TRBJ2-7; TRBD1 aligns across 11 bases. Unmatched junction bases numbered 14, after V lost 3 bases and J lost 12 bases. The CDR3 length is 15 residues. Germline loops: CDR1 SGDLS, CDR2 YYNGEE. This CDR3 is CASSAPGTGGKVLYF. The CDR3 bases are TGTGCCAGCAGCGCCCCCGGGACAGGGGGTAAGGTGTTGTACTTC.

The chain is built from TRBV28 and TRBJ2-7; D is uncertain. Germline V gene lookup returns CDR1 MDHEN and CDR2 SYDVKM. The CDR3 totals 14 residues. Trimming stripped 7 bases from V and 0 bases from J, with 13 bases between. The CDR3 loop reads CASTRGGYSYEQYF. The CDR3 DNA sequence: TGTGCCAGCACCCGCGGCGGCTACTCCTACGAGCAGTACTTC.

This sequence joins TRBV19 and TRBJ2-3, with 9 bases identical to TRBD2. V lost 4 bases, J lost 4 bases, and 15 bases stayed unmatched. This CDR3 region has 18 residues. Looked up from germline, CDR1 is LNHDA and CDR2 is SQIVND (reference sequence). CDR3 amino acids: CASSSRRGGGALPDTQYF. The CDR3 DNA reads TGTGCCAGTAGTAGCCGACGAGGCGGGGGGGCCCTCCCAGATACGCAGTATTTT. Together with reference TRBV19 and TRBJ2-3, the CDR3 gives the full variable domain: DGGITQSPKYLFRKEGQNVTLSCEQNLNHDAMYWYRQDPGQGLRLIYYSQIVNDFQKGDIAEGYSVSREKKESFPLTVTSAQKNPTAFYLCASSSRRGGGALPDTQYFGPGTRLTVL.

The chain joins TRBV25-1 to TRBJ1-4; D remains ambiguous. Trimming left V 8 bases short and J 8 bases short, with 18 bases between. CDR1 MGHDK and CDR2 SYGVNS come from the germline V gene. The CDR3 length is 14 residues. The CDR3 DNA is TGTGCCAGCTCAGGACTGGCCCTAGGGGAAAAACTGTTTTTT. Translation gives CASSGLALGEKLFF.

The chain links TRBV7-2 to TRBJ1-5, with D possibly being TRBD1 (6 bases). From germline, CDR1 is SGHTA and CDR2 FQGNSA. The CDR3 spans 14 residues. Trimming shortened V by 2 bases and J by 11 bases, and 16 bases separated the two germline ends. CDR3 sequence: CASSLYSQGLAQHF. The CDR3 nucleotides are TGTGCCAGCAGCTTATATTCCCAGGGGCTTGCCCAGCATTTT. The variable domain in full, with the rest retrieved from reference TRBV7-2 and TRBJ1-5, is GAGVSQSPSNKVTEKGKDVELRCDPISGHTALYWYRQSLGQGLEFLIYFQGNSAPDKSGLPSDRFSAERTGGSVSTLTIQRTQQEDSAVYLCASSLYSQGLAQHFGDGTRLSIL.

The J gene is TRBJ2-5, the V gene TRBV30; D perhaps matches TRBD2 (6 bases). Germline V gene data show CDR1 as GTSNPN and CDR2 as SVGIG (reference sequence). The CDR3 runs 13 residues. V lost 5 bases to trimming and J lost 5 bases, with 15 bases between them. CDR3 in amino acids: CAWSGTAPETQYF. CDR3 nucleotide sequence: TGTGCCTGGTCCGGGACTGCCCCGGAGACCCAGTACTTC.

The V call is TRBV28, the J call TRBJ2-7; 8 bases align to TRBD1. Germline V gene lookup returns CDR1 MDHEN and CDR2 SYDVKM. J lost 3 bases, V lost 6 bases, and 7 bases had no gene match. The CDR3 extends over 14 amino acids. Written as DNA, the CDR3 is TGTGCCAGCAGCCGGACAGGGTCTTACTACGAGCAGTACTTC. Its protein product is CASSRTGSYYEQYF.